The rows below give T cell receptor beta chains drawn from one sample of a study of blood T cell repertoires in COVID-19. Sequenced by immunoSEQ multiplex PCR; TCRdb stores in-frame clones only, minus some. The repertoire holds about 160,000 clones, 82% seen once, with 5.5% to 7.5% in the top ten. Sample: peripheral blood. The receptors here all came from a woman aged 40 to 55 with COVID-19, enrolled during active disease. CDR3s include the opening cysteine and the closing phenylalanine or tryptophan. Fields, in order: D gene, clone size, CDR3 length, V gene, J gene, CDR3 protein, CDR3 DNA. D genes are given only for firm matches. The listing skips clone size in some rows; elsewhere it reads once, few, many or a size class.

>NA|once|13|TRBV6-1|TRBJ2-1
CASSEQDNNEQFF
TGTGCCAGCAGTGAACAGGATAACAATGAGCAGTTCTTC
>TRBD1|NA|13|TRBV29-1|TRBJ1-1
CSAEQGAVTEAFF
TGCAGCGCCGAACAGGGGGCGGTCACTGAAGCTTTCTTT
>NA|NA|11|TRBV19|TRBJ2-7
CASSVTDEQYF
TGTGCCAGTAGTGTAACGGACGAGCAGTACTTC
>NA|NA|13|TRBV11-2|TRBJ2-5
CASSLDIGGAQYF
TGTGCCAGCAGCTTGGACATTGGCGGGGCCCAGTACTTC
>NA|NA|13|TRBV15|TRBJ2-3
CATSRAAGATQYF
TGTGCCACCAGCCGTGCGGCGGGCGCTACGCAGTATTTT
>NA|NA|13|TRBV27|TRBJ2-1
CASSLFPYNEQFF
TGTGCCAGCAGTTTATTCCCTTACAATGAGCAGTTCTTC
>NA|NA|13|TRBV28|TRBJ1-2
CASRGTNNYGYTF
TGTGCCAGCAGGGGGACAAACAACTATGGCTACACCTTC
>TRBD2|NA|16|TRBV18|TRBJ2-5
CASSYRGSGSQETQYF
TGTGCCAGCTCATACCGCGGTAGCGGGAGTCAAGAGACCCAGTACTTC
>TRBD1|NA|15|TRBV6-6|TRBJ2-2
CASSYLDRGVGELFF
TGTGCCAGCAGTTACTTGGACAGGGGAGTCGGGGAGCTGTTTTTT
>NA|NA|14|TRBV10-1|TRBJ2-6
CASSTGSGANVLTF
TGCGCCAGCAGCACAGGGAGCGGGGCCAACGTCCTGACTTTC
>TRBD1|NA|15|TRBV5-1|TRBJ2-7
CASSSGDRVSYEQYF
TGCGCCAGCAGCTCCGGGGACAGGGTATCCTACGAGCAGTACTTC
>NA|NA|12|TRBV15|TRBJ2-5
CATSSYGETQYF
TGTGCCACCAGCAGTTACGGGGAGACCCAGTACTTC
>TRBD2|NA|15|TRBV5-8|TRBJ2-7
CASSPPGLAHYEQYF
TGTGCCAGCAGCCCACCGGGACTAGCGCACTACGAGCAGTACTTC
>TRBD1|NA|15|TRBV7-9|TRBJ2-2
CASSQTGIDTGELFF
TGTGCCAGCAGCCAGACAGGGATTGACACCGGGGAGCTGTTTTTT
>NA|NA|13|TRBV3-1/TRBV3-2|TRBJ1-1
CASSRPRGTEAFF
TGTGCCAGCAGCCGTCCCAGGGGCACTGAAGCTTTCTTT
>TRBD1|NA|17|TRBV4-2|TRBJ2-1
CASSQDSAGQGYSEQFF
TGTGCCAGCAGCCAAGACTCCGCGGGACAGGGGTACAGTGAGCAGTTCTTC
>NA|NA|15|TRBV7-9|TRBJ1-2
CASSFPGLKGAGYTF
TGTGCCAGCAGCTTTCCCGGGCTTAAGGGAGCTGGCTACACCTTC
>TRBD1|NA|17|TRBV13|TRBJ1-4
CASSSRGPGQGSEKLFF
TGTGCCAGCAGCTCGCGGGGACCGGGACAGGGTAGTGAAAAACTGTTTTTT
>NA|NA|15|TRBV6-2/TRBV6-3|TRBJ1-5
CASSYAQGLNQPQHF
TGTGCCAGCAGTTACGCACAGGGTCTGAATCAGCCCCAGCATTTT
>TRBD1|NA|19|TRBV19|TRBJ2-2
CASSVTPGTGGIVTGELFF
TGTGCCAGTAGTGTGACCCCCGGGACAGGGGGTATTGTTACCGGGGAGCTGTTTTTT
>NA|NA|15|TRBV5-5|TRBJ2-2
CASSLVAGVTGELFF
TGTGCCAGCAGCTTGGTCGCAGGGGTGACCGGGGAGCTGTTTTTT
>NA|NA|16|TRBV4-1|TRBJ2-3
CASSQHGTAGLDTQYF
TGCGCCAGCAGCCAACACGGGACAGCGGGTTTAGATACGCAGTATTTT
>TRBD1|NA|15|TRBV28|TRBJ1-6
CASSRRGQGFSPLHF
TGTGCCAGCAGCCGAAGGGGACAGGGGTTTTCACCCCTCCACTTT
>NA|once|15|TRBV9|TRBJ2-7
CASSVGQGHTYEQYF
TGTGCCAGCAGCGTAGGGCAGGGGCATACCTACGAGCAGTACTTC
>NA|NA|13|TRBV7-8|TRBJ1-1
CASRRGGNTEAFF
TGTGCCAGCAGACGCGGGGGGAACACTGAAGCTTTCTTT
>NA|NA|15|TRBV18|TRBJ2-2
CASSPLSGESGELFF
TGTGCCAGCTCACCACTGTCGGGGGAGAGCGGGGAGCTGTTTTTT
>NA|once|14|TRBV7-9|TRBJ2-2
CASSLAHGTGELFF
TGTGCCAGCAGCTTAGCACACGGGACCGGGGAGCTGTTTTTT
>NA|NA|17|TRBV30|TRBJ2-7
CAWSVRGPLAFSYEQYF
TGTGCCTGGAGTGTAAGGGGCCCACTAGCATTCTCCTACGAGCAGTACTTC
>NA|NA|15|TRBV3-1/TRBV3-2|TRBJ1-5
CASSQGGVSNQPQHF
TGTGCCAGCAGCCAAGGGGGAGTTAGCAATCAGCCCCAGCATTTT
>NA|NA|14|TRBV6-5|TRBJ2-1
CATNPSAGLNEQFF
TGTGCCACCAACCCTTCGGCGGGGCTCAATGAGCAGTTCTTC
>TRBD1|NA|14|TRBV19|TRBJ2-3
CASSPGGYTDTQYF
TGTGCCAGTAGCCCAGGGGGTTACACAGATACGCAGTATTTT
>TRBD2|NA|14|TRBV7-9|TRBJ2-1
CASSFVGRGGEQFF
TGTGCCAGCAGCTTCGTGGGGCGGGGAGGGGAGCAGTTCTTC
>TRBD1|NA|15|TRBV6-5|TRBJ2-5
CASSSHRDSQETQYF
TGTGCCAGCAGCTCACACCGGGACAGCCAAGAGACCCAGTACTTC
>NA|NA|14|TRBV27|TRBJ1-6
CASRGDSYNSPLHF
TGTGCCAGCAGGGGCGACAGTTATAATTCACCCCTCCACTTT
>NA|NA|17|TRBV5-1|TRBJ1-4
CASSLAIQGSTNEKLFF
TGCGCCAGCAGCTTGGCCATCCAGGGGTCGACTAATGAAAAACTGTTTTTT
>TRBD1|NA|14|TRBV30|TRBJ1-5
CAWSLGQGGQPQHF
TGTGCCTGGAGCCTTGGACAGGGGGGGCAGCCCCAGCATTTT
>TRBD1|NA|13|TRBV5-8|TRBJ1-2
CASSPGGLSGYTF
TGTGCCAGCAGCCCAGGGGGTCTCAGTGGCTACACCTTC
>NA|NA|16|TRBV12-1|TRBJ1-2
CASSFPIDQGHYGYTF
TGTGCCAGCAGCTTTCCGATCGACCAGGGCCACTATGGCTACACCTTC
>NA|NA|14|TRBV6-4|TRBJ2-7
CASSEGPPGCEQYF
TGTGCCAGCAGTGAAGGTCCACCAGGATGCGAGCAGTACTTC
>NA|NA|14|TRBV19|TRBJ1-1
CASSDRGGYTEAFF
TGTGCCAGTAGTGATCGGGGAGGGTACACTGAAGCTTTCTTT
>NA|NA|11|TRBV20-1|TRBJ1-2
CSAWGDYGYTF
TGCAGTGCTTGGGGGGACTATGGCTACACCTTC
>TRBD1|NA|14|TRBV11-2|TRBJ1-6
CASSFGTGVSPLHF
TGTGCCAGCAGCTTCGGGACAGGGGTCTCACCCCTCCACTTT
>TRBD1|few|18|TRBV28|TRBJ1-5
CASSLPGQGLYSNQPQHF
TGTGCCAGCAGTTTACCTGGACAGGGCCTCTATAGCAATCAGCCCCAGCATTTT
>NA|few|14|TRBV6-5|TRBJ1-2
CASSRAAESYGYTF
TGTGCCAGCAGCCGAGCGGCAGAGTCCTACGGCTACACCTTC
>NA|NA|13|TRBV2|TRBJ2-5
CASSRSGQETQYF
TGTGCCAGCAGCAGAAGCGGACAAGAGACCCAGTACTTC
>NA|NA|14|TRBV4-1|TRBJ2-5
CASSLESGQETQYF
TGCGCCAGCAGCCTCGAATCGGGGCAAGAGACCCAGTACTTC
>NA|NA|14|TRBV14|TRBJ1-2
CASSQSRGHYGYTF
TGTGCCAGCAGCCAGAGCAGGGGCCACTATGGCTACACCTTC
>NA|NA|15|TRBV3-1/TRBV3-2|TRBJ1-5
CASSQGRGGGQPQHF
TGTGCCAGCAGCCAAGGAAGGGGGGGTGGTCAGCCCCAGCATTTT
>TRBD2|NA|16|TRBV19|TRBJ2-1
CASSMGSGGPGNEQFF
TGTGCCAGTAGTATGGGGAGCGGGGGGCCAGGCAATGAGCAGTTCTTC
>NA|NA|14|TRBV7-9|TRBJ1-2
CASSLERANYGYTF
TGTGCCAGCAGCTTAGAGCGGGCTAACTATGGCTACACCTTC
>NA|NA|15|TRBV10-3|TRBJ2-3
CAISDSLLSTDTQYF
TGTGCCATCAGTGATAGCCTACTAAGCACAGATACGCAGTATTTT
>NA|NA|16|TRBV28|TRBJ2-7
CASSFLGRGPNYEQYF
TGTGCCAGCAGTTTCTTGGGAAGGGGCCCGAACTACGAGCAGTACTTC
>NA|NA|12|TRBV5-4|TRBJ1-2
CASSLTTALPTF
TGTGCCAGCAGCTTGACGACAGCCCTCCCCACCTTC
>TRBD2|NA|17|TRBV7-2|TRBJ2-4
CASSLTRREWAKNIQYF
TGTGCCAGCAGCTTAACGCGGCGGGAGTGGGCCAAAAACATTCAGTACTTC
>NA|NA|15|TRBV4-1|TRBJ1-4
CASRRNADTNEKLFF
TGCGCCAGCAGACGCAACGCCGACACAAATGAAAAACTGTTTTTT
>TRBD1|NA|17|TRBV5-5|TRBJ1-4
CASSKGGTVLGYEKLFF
TGTGCCAGCAGCAAGGGCGGGACAGTCTTAGGCTATGAAAAACTGTTTTTT
>TRBD2|NA|16|TRBV19|TRBJ2-1
CASSIGPAGAYNEQFF
TGTGCCAGTAGTATTGGCCCAGCGGGGGCCTACAATGAGCAGTTCTTC